The rows below give T cell receptor beta chains drawn from one sample of a study of blood T cells in healthy people across ages. MiXCR was run by TCRdb on the 5' RACE reads, yielding one entry per CDR3 protein. The table shows about 670,000 distinct CDR3 sequences, with over 40% occurring only once. The sample taken for sequencing was blood. The receptors originated from a woman of 80 years or more in good health. Each CDR3 is given without its conserved first and last residue.

v_call	cdr3_aa
TRBV14	ASSKAGGRHEQY
TRBV11-2	ASSSRGFSTDTQY
TRBV7-2	ASSSQLGEQF
TRBV7-6	ASSVGTSGVITDTQY
TRBV3-1	ASSLDLEQETQY
TRBV6-5	ASSSGQGRYGYT
TRBV6-2/TRBV6-3	ASRWSSGGYT
TRBV2	ASSDNRGSREKLF
TRBV2	ASSGGTPDTQY
TRBV9	ASSVESGQGSNTIY
TRBV3-1	ASSRSLASEQY
TRBV4-2	ASSQGETGGLDGYT
TRBV5-1	ASSLGTGDGNTEAF
TRBV29-1	SVPGYT
TRBV4-2	ASSHQRKGALGANVLT
TRBV6-5	ASSTLPNTEAF
TRBV7-9	ASSLGRQSYNEQY
TRBV2	ASSEDRGPSPLH
TRBV4-3	ASSQDRGGQNYGYT
TRBV10-3	AVGQSTDTQY
TRBV6-5	ASSWGVWTEAF
TRBV3-1	ASTPKGGNSPLH
TRBV12-3/TRBV12-4	ASSPRLYQETQY
TRBV24-1	ASKGANTGELF
TRBV10-3	AIRGGTSGRRVSYEQY
TRBV5-4	ASSLLTGNPDTQY
TRBV7-9	ASSPWTGARNTQY
TRBV20-1	SAELAGIAKNIQY
TRBV25-1	ASSESGRGQETQY
TRBV6-2/TRBV6-3	ASWERGNVDTQY
TRBV27	ASSFVGSGNTIY
TRBV6-6	ASSIGTTYNEQF
TRBV6-2/TRBV6-3	ASRNLGTIFNEQF
TRBV12-3/TRBV12-4	ASSPPVGEVGELF
TRBV7-2	ASSLAGGKYNEQF
TRBV20-1	SARGYSRDSPNVGF
TRBV28	ASSPRTNRGSTEAF
TRBV4-2	ASSRDRENTEAF
TRBV3-1	ASSQVSGDGPQH
TRBV13	ASSRVGDGGEKLF
TRBV7-3	ASSYLGDTEAF
TRBV6-2/TRBV6-3	ASSPTSGAPLSSYNEQF
TRBV24-1	ATSVDRDTQY
TRBV20-1	SARGATMYQETQY
TRBV6-5	ASSYSAGVTYEQY
TRBV9	ASSRMGQKETQY